This section outlines one T cell receptor beta chain sequence together with its context. This entry belongs to a study of blood T cell repertoires in COVID-19. Study information: Nucleic acid was either cDNA or gDNA, and it came from T cells, B-cell-depleted T cells, or PBMCs.

As processed by the authors: Researchers report that nucleated cell counts were estimated from reference gene primer amplification. Measured with immunoSEQ multiplex PCR; TCRdb has only the in-frame clones, and not every one. The V and J calls and the clone size are those of that table, but D and trimming were determined from the DNA. The table shows about 160,000 clones, with around 80% occurring only once. The clonotype comes from a woman of 80 years or more with acute or convalescent COVID-19. Sequences were obtained from peripheral blood.

The CDR3 sequence is CSVSGTNYNEQFF. The CDR3 region has the DNA TGCAGCGTCTCCGGGACTAACTACAATGAGCAGTTCTTC. The V and J genes are TRBV29-1 and TRBJ2-1, with 7 bases fitting TRBD2. V dropped 6 bases and J dropped 3; count of bases not matched to a gene: 5. Germline CDR1 is SQVTM and CDR2 is ANQGSEA. The CDR3 runs 13 residues.